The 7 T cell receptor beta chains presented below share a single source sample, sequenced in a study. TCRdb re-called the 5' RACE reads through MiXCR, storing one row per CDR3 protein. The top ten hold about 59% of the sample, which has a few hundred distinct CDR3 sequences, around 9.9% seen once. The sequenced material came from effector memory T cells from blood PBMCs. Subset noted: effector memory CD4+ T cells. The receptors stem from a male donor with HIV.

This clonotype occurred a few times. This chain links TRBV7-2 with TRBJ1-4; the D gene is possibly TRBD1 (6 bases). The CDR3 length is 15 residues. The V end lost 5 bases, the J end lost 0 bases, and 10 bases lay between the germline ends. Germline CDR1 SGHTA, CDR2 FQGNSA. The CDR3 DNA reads TGTGCCAGCAGCATTACAGGGCCAACTAATGAAAAACTGTTTTTT. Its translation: CASSITGPTNEKLFF.

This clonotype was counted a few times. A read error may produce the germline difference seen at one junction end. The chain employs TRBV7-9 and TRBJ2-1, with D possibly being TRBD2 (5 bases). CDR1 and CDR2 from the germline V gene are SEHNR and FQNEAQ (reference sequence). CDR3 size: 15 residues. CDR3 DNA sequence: TGTGCCGGCAGCTCACACCTAGCTTCGTACAATGAGCAGTTCTTC. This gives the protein CAGSSHLASYNEQFF.

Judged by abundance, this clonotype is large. CDR3 DNA sequence: TGTGCCAGCAGCATAGGGACAGGGCTCGCCTACGAGCAGTACTTC. The encoded protein is CASSIGTGLAYEQYF. The V call is TRBV7-3, the J call TRBJ2-7; 9 nucleotides agree with TRBD1. The CDR3 has 15 amino acids. The ends lost 5 bases at V and 2 bases at J; junction bases unmatched: 7. Germline CDR1 reads SGHTA; CDR2 reads FQGTGA. The whole variable domain, filled in from reference TRBV7-3 and TRBJ2-7, reads GAGVSQTPSNKVTEKGKYVELRCDPISGHTALYWYRQSLGQGPEFLIYFQGTGAADDSGLPNDRFFAVRPEGSVSTLKIQRTERGDSAVYLCASSIGTGLAYEQYFGPGTRLTVT.

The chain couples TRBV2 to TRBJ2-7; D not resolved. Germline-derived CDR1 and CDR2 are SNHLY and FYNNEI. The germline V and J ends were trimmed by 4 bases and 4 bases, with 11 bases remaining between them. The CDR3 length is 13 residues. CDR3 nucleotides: TGTGCCAGCAGTGGCCTACTAACATACGAGCAGTACTTC. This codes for CASSGLLTYEQYF.

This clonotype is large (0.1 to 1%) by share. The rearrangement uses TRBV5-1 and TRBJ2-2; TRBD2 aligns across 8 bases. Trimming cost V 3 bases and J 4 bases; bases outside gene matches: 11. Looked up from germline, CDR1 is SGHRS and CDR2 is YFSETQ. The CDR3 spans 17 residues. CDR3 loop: CASSSSLASGSTGELFF. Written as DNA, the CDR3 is TGCGCCAGCAGCTCAAGCTTGGCGAGCGGGAGCACCGGGGAGCTGTTTTTT.

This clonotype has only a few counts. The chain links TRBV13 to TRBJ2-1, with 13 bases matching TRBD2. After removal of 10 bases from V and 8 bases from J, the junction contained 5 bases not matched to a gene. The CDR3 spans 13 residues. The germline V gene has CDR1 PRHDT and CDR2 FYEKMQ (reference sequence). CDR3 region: CAMTSGRTYEQFF. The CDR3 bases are TGTGCCATGACTAGCGGGAGGACCTATGAGCAGTTCTTC. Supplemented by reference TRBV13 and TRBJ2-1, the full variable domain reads AAGVIQSPRHLIKEKRETATLKCYPIPRHDTVYWYQQGPGQDPQFLISFYEKMQSDKGSIPDRFSAQQFSDYHSELNMSSLELGDSALYFCAMTSGRTYEQFFGPGTRLTVL.

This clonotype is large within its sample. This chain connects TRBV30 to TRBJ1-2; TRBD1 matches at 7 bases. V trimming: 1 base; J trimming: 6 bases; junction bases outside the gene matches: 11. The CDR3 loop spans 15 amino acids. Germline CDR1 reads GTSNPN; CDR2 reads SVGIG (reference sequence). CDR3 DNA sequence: TGTGCCTGGAGTGGGCGGGCTACAGGGGAGAATGGCTACACCTTC. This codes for CAWSGRATGENGYTF.